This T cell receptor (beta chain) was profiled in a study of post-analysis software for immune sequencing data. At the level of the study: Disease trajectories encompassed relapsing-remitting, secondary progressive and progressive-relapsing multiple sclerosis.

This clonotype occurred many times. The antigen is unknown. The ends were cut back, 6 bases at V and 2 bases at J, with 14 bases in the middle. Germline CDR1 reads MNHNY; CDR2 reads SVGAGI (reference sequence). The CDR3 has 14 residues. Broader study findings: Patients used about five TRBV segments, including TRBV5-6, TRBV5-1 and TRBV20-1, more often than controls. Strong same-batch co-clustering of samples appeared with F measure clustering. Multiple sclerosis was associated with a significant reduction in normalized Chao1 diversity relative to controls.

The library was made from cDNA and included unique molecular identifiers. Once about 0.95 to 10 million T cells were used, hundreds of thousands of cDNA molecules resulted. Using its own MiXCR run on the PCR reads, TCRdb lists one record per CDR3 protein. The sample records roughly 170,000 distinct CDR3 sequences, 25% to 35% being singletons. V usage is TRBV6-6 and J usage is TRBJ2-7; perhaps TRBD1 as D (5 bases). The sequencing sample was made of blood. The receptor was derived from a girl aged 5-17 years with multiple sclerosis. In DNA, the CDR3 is TGTGCCAGCAGCCGAAAGACAGTCCCCTACGAGCAGTACTTC. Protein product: CASSRKTVPYEQYF.